This TCR beta chain is drawn from a study of control samples from healthy donors and cancer patients (dated by TCRdb to 2020 to 2022). Notes on this clone: Which antigen it targets is not known. Base qualities are not at hand, and no much larger clone is one base apart.

Unmatched junction bases come to 9, with V trimmed by 5 bases and J by 5 bases. The CDR3 sequence holds 15 residues, the cysteine and phenylalanine included. Of all the DNA, just the CDR3 is kept, 45 bases in frame from base 1. Per the germline V gene (reference sequence), SGHNT is the CDR1 and YYREEE is the CDR2. Libraries were built with the immunoSEQ multiplex PCR assay. Drawn from immuneACCESS, this table holds only the in-frame rearrangements with V and J called that TCRdb kept. Clones are partly lost; checked studies trace under half to an unresolved V gene and leave the rest unexplained. This sample comprises 99,000 or so clones, about four fifths of them detected only once. Of the sample, roughly 13% falls within the top ten clones.

This sequence uses TRBV5-4 and TRBJ1-2, and 10 junctional nucleotides match TRBD1. This sequence was found in a woman in her 50s in good health. Sequencing used blood. The sequence in DNA is TGTGCCAGCAGGTCCGGGACAGGGGATTTATATGGCTACACCTTC. This codes for CASRSGTGDLYGYTF.